This T cell receptor (beta chain) was sequenced in a study of TIL therapy for anti-PD-1-resistant metastatic lung cancer. Across the study: Tumors were harvested before any PD-1/PD-L1 blockade.

This clone came up a few times. Regarding time point: pre-treatment sample, taken before nivolumab and TIL therapy. Germline values: CDR1 SGDLS, CDR2 YYNGEE. With 4 bases clipped from V and 5 bases from J, the junction kept 13 bases outside the gene matches. This CDR3 region has 17 residues. The libraries were made with immunoSEQ v3. Measured with immunoSEQ multiplex PCR; TCRdb has only the in-frame clones, and not every one. The data show about 14,000 clones, more than 70% seen once. The rearrangement joins TRBV9 to TRBJ2-1; 9 nucleotides align to TRBD2. The material was blood, obtained at baseline. The source is a person aged 25 to 85 with non-small cell lung cancer. The CDR3 DNA sequence: TGTGCCAGCAGCCCCCGGGGTAGCGGGAGCATCGACAATGAGCAGTTCTTC. Translation gives CASSPRGSGSIDNEQFF.